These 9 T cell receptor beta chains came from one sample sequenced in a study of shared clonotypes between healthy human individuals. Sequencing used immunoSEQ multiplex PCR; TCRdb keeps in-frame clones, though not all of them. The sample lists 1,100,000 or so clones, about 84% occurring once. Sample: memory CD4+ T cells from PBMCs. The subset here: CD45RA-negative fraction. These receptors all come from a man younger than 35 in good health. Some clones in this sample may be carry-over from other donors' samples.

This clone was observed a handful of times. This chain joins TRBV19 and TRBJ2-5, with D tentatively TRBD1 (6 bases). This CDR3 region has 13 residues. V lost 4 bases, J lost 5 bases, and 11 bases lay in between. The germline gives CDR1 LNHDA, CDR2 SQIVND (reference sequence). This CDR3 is CASSTRGQETQYF. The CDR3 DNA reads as TGTGCCAGTAGTACCAGAGGACAGGAGACCCAGTACTTC.

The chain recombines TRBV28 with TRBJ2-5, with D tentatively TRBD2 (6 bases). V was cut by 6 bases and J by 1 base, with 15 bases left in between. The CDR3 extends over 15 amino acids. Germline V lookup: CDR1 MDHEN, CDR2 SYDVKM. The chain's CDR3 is CASSPRGLIQETQYF. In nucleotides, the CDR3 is TGTGCCAGCAGCCCCCGCGGACTAATCCAAGAGACCCAGTACTTC.

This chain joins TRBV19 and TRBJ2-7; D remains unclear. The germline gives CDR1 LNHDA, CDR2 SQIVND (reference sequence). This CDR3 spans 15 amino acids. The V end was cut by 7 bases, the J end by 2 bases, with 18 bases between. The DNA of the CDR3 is TGTGCCAGTACCAGGACCGCCGCGCCCACCTACGAGCAGTACTTC. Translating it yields CASTRTAAPTYEQYF.

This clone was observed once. In DNA form, the CDR3 reads TGTGCCAGTAGTATGGGGACAGACTATGGCTACACCTTC. Its protein is CASSMGTDYGYTF. The chain combines TRBV19 with TRBJ1-2; 7 bases are shared with TRBD1. J gave up 3 bases and V 3 bases, and 1 base lay outside the gene matches. The CDR3 is 13 residues long. Germline CDR1 is LNHDA and CDR2 is SQIVND (reference sequence).

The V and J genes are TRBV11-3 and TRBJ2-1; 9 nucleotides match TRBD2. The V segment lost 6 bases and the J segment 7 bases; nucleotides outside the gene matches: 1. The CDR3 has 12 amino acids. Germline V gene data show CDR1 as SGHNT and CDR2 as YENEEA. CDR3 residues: CASSSGGNEQFF. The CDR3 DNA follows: TGTGCCAGCAGTAGCGGGGGAAATGAGCAGTTCTTC.

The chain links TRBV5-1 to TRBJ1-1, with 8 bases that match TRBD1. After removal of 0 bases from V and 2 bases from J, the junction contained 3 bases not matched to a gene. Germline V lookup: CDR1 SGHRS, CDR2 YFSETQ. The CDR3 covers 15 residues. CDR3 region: CASSLGQGINTEAFF. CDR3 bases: TGCGCCAGCAGCTTGGGACAGGGGATCAACACTGAAGCTTTCTTT.

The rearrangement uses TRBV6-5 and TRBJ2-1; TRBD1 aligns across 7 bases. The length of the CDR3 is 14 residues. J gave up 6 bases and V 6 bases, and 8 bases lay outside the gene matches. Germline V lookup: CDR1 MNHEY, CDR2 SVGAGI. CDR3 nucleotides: TGTGCCAGCAGGGCTAGGGGGACAGTCAATGAGCAGTTCTTC. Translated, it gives CASRARGTVNEQFF.

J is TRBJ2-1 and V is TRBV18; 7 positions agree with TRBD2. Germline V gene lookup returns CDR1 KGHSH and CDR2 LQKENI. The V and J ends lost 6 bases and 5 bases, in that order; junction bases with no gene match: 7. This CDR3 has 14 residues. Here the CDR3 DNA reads TGTGCCAGCTCTACCGGGACTAACAACAATGAGCAGTTCTTC. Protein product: CASSTGTNNNEQFF. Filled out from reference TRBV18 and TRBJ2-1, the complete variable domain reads NAGVMQNPRHLVRRRGQEARLRCSPMKGHSHVYWYRQLPEEGLKFMVYLQKENIIDESGMPKERFSAEFPKEGPSILRIQQVVRGDSAAYFCASSTGTNNNEQFFGPGTRLTVL.

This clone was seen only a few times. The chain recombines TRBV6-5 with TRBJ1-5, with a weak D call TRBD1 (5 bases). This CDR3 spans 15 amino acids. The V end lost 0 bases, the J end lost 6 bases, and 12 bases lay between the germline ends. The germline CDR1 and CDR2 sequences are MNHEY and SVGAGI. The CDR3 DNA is TGTGCCAGCAGTTACTCTAATAGGGGTAGTCAGCCCCAGCATTTT. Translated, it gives CASSYSNRGSQPQHF.